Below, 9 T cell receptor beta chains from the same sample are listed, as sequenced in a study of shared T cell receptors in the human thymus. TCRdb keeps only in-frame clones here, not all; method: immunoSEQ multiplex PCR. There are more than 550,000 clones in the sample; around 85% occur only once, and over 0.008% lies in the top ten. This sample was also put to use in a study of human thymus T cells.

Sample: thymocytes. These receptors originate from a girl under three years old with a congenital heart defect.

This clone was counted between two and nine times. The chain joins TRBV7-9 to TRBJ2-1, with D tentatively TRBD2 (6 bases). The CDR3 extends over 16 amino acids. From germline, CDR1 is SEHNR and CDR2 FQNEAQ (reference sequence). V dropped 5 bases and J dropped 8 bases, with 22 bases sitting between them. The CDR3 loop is CASSVIGTSGGHEQFF. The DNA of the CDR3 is TGTGCCAGCAGCGTTATTGGGACCTCCGGGGGACATGAGCAGTTCTTC.

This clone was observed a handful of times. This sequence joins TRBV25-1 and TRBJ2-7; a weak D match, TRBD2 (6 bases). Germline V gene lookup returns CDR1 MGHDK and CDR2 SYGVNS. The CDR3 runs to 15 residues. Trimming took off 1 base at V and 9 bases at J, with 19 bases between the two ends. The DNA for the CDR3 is TGTGCCAGCAGTGAATGGGGACTTGGAGGGGTAGGGCAGTACTTC. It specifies CASSEWGLGGVGQYF.

CDR3 nucleotide sequence: TGCGCCAGCAGCTTGGCAAGGACAGGGCCTCTCCCGCCCCAGGGGGGCTACACCTTC. This translates into CASSLARTGPLPPQGGYTF. The chain carries TRBV5-1 and TRBJ1-2; TRBD1 agrees at 8 bases. The germline gives CDR1 SGHRS, CDR2 YFSETQ. V shed 0 bases and J 8 bases; nucleotides not matched to a gene: 21. The CDR3 has 19 residues.

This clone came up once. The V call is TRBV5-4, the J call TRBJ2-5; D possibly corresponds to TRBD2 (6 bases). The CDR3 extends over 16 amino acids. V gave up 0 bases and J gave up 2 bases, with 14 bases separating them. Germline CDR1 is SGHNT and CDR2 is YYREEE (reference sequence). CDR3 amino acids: CASSLAEGLPQETQYF. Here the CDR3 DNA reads TGTGCCAGCAGCTTGGCCGAGGGACTTCCTCAAGAGACCCAGTACTTC.

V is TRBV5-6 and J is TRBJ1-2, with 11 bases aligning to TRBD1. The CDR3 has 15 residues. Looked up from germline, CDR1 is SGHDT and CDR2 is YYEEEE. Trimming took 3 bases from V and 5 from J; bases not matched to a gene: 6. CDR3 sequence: CASSSRDRGDYGYTF. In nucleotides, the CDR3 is TGTGCCAGCAGCTCCCGGGACAGGGGGGATTATGGCTACACCTTC.

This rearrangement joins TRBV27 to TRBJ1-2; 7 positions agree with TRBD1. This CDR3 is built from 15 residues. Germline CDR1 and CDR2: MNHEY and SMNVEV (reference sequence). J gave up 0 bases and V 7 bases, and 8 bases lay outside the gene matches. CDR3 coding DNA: TGTGCCAGCACCCCCCGGGACAGCCCTAACTATGGCTACACCTTC. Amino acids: CASTPRDSPNYGYTF.

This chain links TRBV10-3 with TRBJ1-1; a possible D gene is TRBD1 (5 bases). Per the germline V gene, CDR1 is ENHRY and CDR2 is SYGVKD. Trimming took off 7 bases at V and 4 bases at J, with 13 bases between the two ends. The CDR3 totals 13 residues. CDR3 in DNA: TGTGCCATCACAGGAGGGGAGAGCACTGAAGCTTTCTTT. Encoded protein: CAITGGESTEAFF.

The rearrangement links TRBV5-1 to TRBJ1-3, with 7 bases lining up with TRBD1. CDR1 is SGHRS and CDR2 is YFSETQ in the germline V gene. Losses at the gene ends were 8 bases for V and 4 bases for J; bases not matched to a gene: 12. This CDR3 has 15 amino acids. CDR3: CASSPDPGQGNTIYF. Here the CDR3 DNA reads TGCGCCAGTAGCCCGGATCCGGGACAGGGAAACACCATATATTTT.

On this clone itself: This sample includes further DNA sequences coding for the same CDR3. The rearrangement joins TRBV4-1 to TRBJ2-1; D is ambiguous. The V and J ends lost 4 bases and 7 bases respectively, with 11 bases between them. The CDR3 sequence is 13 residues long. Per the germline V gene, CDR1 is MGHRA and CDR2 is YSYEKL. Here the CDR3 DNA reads TGCGCCAGCAGCCGCGGCCCGGCGAATGAGCAGTTCTTC. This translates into CASSRGPANEQFF.